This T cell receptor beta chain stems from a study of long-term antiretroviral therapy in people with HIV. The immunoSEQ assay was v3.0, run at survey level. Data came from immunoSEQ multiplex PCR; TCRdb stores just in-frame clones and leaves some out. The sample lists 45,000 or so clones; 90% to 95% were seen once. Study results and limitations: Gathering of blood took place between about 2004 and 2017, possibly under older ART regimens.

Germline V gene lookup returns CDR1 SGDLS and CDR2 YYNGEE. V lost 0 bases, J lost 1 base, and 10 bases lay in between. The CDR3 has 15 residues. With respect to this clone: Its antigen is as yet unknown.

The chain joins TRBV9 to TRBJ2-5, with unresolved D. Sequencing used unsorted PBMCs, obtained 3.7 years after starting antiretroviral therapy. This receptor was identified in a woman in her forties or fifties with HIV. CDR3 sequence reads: CASSVDLGTQETQYF. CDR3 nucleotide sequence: TGTGCCAGCAGCGTAGACTTGGGAACCCAAGAGACCCAGTACTTC.